This T cell receptor (beta chain) was sequenced for a study of shared clonotypes between healthy human individuals. At the level of the study: Participating donors consisted of two women and a few men aged 18 to 49.

General observations from the study: Clonotype sharing among donors was thought likely to change with sequencing depth.

In germline, CDR1 is MDHEN, CDR2 SYDVKM. V lost 6 bases and J lost 5, with 13 bases in between. The CDR3 spans 13 residues. This clone was counted a few times. No antigen is known for it. Assay used: immunoSEQ multiplex PCR; TCRdb lists only in-frame clones, some missing. This table holds hundreds of thousands of clones, around 73% found once. The chain joins TRBV28 to TRBJ2-5; D perhaps matches TRBD2 (6 bases). The origin of this receptor is a woman under 40 in good health. The sequencing input was memory CD4+ T cells sorted from blood. The subset: CD45RA-negative fraction. The CDR3, as DNA: TGTGCCAGCAGGGAGGGGCCAGAGGAGACCCAGTACTTC. It encodes CASREGPEETQYF.